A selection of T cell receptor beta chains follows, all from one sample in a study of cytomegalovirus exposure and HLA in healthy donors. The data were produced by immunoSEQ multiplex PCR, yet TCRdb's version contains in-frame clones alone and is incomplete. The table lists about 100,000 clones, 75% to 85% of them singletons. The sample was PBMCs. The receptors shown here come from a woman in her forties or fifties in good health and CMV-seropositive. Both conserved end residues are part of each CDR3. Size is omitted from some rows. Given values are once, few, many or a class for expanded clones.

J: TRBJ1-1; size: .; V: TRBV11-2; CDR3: CASSSWGGRDTEAFF
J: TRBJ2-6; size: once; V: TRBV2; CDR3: CASSDEYSGANVLTF
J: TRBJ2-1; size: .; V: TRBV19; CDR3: CASSPNSQGYNEQFF
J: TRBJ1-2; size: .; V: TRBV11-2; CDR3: CASSFTGSNYGYTF
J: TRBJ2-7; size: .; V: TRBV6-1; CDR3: CASSGGQFGDAYEQYF
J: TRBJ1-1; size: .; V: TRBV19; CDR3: CASRTGRNTEAFF
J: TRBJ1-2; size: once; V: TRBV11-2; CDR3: CASSLDIRGYGYTF
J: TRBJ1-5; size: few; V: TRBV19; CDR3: CASTQEGGSNQPQHF
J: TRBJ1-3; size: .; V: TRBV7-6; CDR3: CASSLIQGDTIYF
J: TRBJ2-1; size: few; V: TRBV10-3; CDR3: CAISASGRVSYNEQFF
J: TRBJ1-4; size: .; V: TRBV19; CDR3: CASSPDRGRGKLFF
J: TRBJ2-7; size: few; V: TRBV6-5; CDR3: CASSYGSPAGYEQYF
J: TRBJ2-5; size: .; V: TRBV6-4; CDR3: CASSITRESKTQYF
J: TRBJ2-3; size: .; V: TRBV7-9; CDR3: CSSSLDRADTQYF
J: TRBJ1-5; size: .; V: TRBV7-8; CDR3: CASSLVDPRQPQHF
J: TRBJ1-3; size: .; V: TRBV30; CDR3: CAWSVHSGNTIYF
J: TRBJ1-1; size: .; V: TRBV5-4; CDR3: CASRYLGMNTEAFF
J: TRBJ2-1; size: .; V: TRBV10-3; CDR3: CAISGRGGLADNEQFF
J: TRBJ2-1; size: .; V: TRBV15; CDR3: CATSSLSGRVGNEQFF
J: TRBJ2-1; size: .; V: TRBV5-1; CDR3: CASTYRGQHEQFF
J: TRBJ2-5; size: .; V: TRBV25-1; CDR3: CASSSRGLDPYQETQYF
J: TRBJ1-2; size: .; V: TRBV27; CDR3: CATRDRAIDGYTF
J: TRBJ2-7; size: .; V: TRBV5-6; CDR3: CASSLAGRGSYEQYF
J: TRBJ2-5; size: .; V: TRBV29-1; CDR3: CSVEIRRGKVQETQYF
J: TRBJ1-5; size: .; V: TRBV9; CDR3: CASSDRDSNQPQHF
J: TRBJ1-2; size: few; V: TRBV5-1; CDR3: CASSLSPSGADGYTF
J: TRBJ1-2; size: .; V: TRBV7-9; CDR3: CASSGTAYGYTF
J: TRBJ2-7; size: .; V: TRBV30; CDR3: CAWAATGLYEQYF
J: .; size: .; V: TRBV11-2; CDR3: CASLVRYEQYF
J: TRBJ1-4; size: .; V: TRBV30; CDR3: CAWSVPGSGNEKLFF
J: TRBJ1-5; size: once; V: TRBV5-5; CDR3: CASSWGTGNQPQHF
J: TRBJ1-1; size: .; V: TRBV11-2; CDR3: CASSSTAGQRNTEAFF
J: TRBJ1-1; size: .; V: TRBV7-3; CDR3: CASSLSRNTEAFF
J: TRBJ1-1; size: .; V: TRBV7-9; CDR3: CASREGHGQGNTEAFF
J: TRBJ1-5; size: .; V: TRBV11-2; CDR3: CASSPDRVQPQHF
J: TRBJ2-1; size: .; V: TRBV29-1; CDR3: CSVDKVGANNEQFF
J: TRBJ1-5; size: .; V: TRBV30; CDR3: CAWSTGTGNQPQHF
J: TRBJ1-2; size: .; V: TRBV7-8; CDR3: CASSAQLTGTQVGYTF
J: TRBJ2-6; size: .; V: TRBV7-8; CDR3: CASSLGNTGANVLTF
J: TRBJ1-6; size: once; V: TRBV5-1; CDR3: CASSLSPFGSPLHF
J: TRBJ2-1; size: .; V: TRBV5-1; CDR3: CASSLTSGSSYNEQFF
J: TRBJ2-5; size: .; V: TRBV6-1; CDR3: CASSLTGRGETQYF
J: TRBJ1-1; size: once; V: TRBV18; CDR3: CASSPPGGGRNTEAFF
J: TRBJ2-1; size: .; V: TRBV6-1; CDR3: CASRDRSTYNEQFF
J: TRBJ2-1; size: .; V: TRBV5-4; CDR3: CASSSSLGTGYSYNEQFF
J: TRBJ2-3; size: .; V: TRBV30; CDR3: CAWSSPRRATDTQYF
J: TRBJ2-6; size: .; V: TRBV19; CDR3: CASQWGANVLTF